This TCR beta chain was captured by sequencing in a study of molecular identifiers for immune sequencing clone quantification (dated by TCRdb to the late 2010s). Regarding the research as a whole: For a replicate experiment, RNA from around 20,000 or 100,000 naive CD8 T cells was divided into five aliquots, of which four were sequenced. CD8 T cells were used in a methods study to benchmark molecular-identifier clustering-based TCR repertoire sequencing (MIDCIRS) and TCR RNA copy counting. Paper-wide results and their limitations: Modeling estimated around 3.2 recovered TCR RNA copies per cell, compared with about 10 by digital PCR, which implies about 30% capture efficiency. When barcode sub-clustering was left out, chimeric consensus sequences inflated TCR diversity, with chimeras reaching as high as 47%. The sizes of highly expanded clones could end up underestimated when identical TCR molecules share a barcode. The naive libraries included spiked-in Jurkat TCR RNA (around 10 copies' worth), and this RNA is not part of the donor repertoire. A single cell's worth of spiked-in Jurkat TCR RNA was reported detectable even among one million naive CD8 T cells. In CMV-specific effector cells, clones with more than 20 RNA copies accounted for over 99% of molecules, whereas in naive cells such clones accounted for under 1%.

Libraries of naive CD8 T cells were built from anywhere between roughly 17,000 and 1,000,000 sorted cells, with 10%, 30% or 50% of the purified RNA used. Naive CD8 T cells, defined as CD8+CD4-CCR7+CD45RA+, were FACS-sorted into RLT Plus buffer on a BD FACSAria II. Roughly ten TCR copies' worth of Jurkat RNA were spiked into roughly 19,000-1,000,000 naive CD8 T cell samples to test detection sensitivity. Enrichment of CD8 T cells was performed with RosetteSep CD8+ T Cell Enrichment Cocktail and Ficoll-Paque, after which ACK red cell lysis was carried out. This clonotype was recorded many times. Its antigen is currently not known. There are no base qualities to consult, and no much larger clone falls within one base. From its cysteine to its phenylalanine, the CDR3 spans 11 amino acids. The DNA shown is the 33-base CDR3, in frame from base 1. The CDR1 and CDR2 encoded by the germline V gene (reference sequence) are LGHDT and YNNKEL. A distance of 12 bases separates the germline ends of V and J, which lose 4 bases and 14 bases respectively.

Library generation was performed with PCR. The data were produced on an Illumina HiSeq 4000. Preparation of bulk TCR libraries followed a previously described approach, with the TCR primers listed in Table S5. Purification of total RNA was performed with the Qiagen AllPrep DNA/RNA kit. Before analysis, reads from multiple sequencing runs of one library were combined. Per the source publication's procedure: Only reads with exact TCR constant sequence were kept, trimmed to 150 nt, and grouped by their 12-nt molecular barcodes. Reads within each barcode group were sub-clustered using a 15% Levenshtein threshold, and quality-weighted consensus sequences were constructed for each RNA molecule. Non-functional sequences were removed, as were lower-count sequences one edit away from another. Barcode sub-clusters with fewer than 20% of the maximum read count were removed, based on fitting two negative binomial distributions. The public reads were reanalyzed by TCRdb: fastp trimming at Q25, MiXCR alignment, in-frame beta chains only. Merged by CDR3 protein, the rows form single entries marked with the most common genes and DNA. For this entry, the V and J calls and clone size follow TCRdb and not the study's own pipeline. This sample holds about 300,000 distinct CDR3 sequences; about 21% were observed only once. Approximately 0.8% of the sample lies in the top ten.

The sample comprised naive CD8+ T cells from blood, with Jurkat cell RNA spiked in. Read against the paper, the sample's cell subset or site label means: FACS-sorted CD8+CD4-CCR7+CD45RA+ naive T cells. This receptor chain uses TRBV3-1 and TRBJ2-1; the D gene is possibly TRBD2, with 5 bases matching. The sequence came from a human donor in good health. Some libraries in this study had Jurkat cell RNA spiked in. The DNA is as follows: TGTGCCAGCAGCCCCGGCACTAGGAAGTTCTTC. This translates into CASSPGTRKFF.